This T cell receptor beta chain is drawn from a study of T cell responses to AZD1222 COVID-19 vaccine. General study points: Donor demographics were predominantly white British with a female majority; clonal diversity may be underestimated.

The V gene's germline CDR1 is SGHNT and CDR2 YYREEE (reference sequence). The length of the CDR3 is 13 residues. V dropped 2 bases and J dropped 3 bases, with 9 bases sitting between them. The method was immunoSEQ multiplex PCR; TCRdb's version includes in-frame clones alone and lacks a portion of them. The sample lists fewer than 130,000 clones, approximately 90% occurring once. Notes on this clone: No antigen is known for it.

Second-dose timings of about 4 or about 12 weeks were pooled. The sample in question was peripheral blood, obtained 28 days after the second AZD1222 dose. This receptor was taken from an adult who received the AZD1222 COVID-19 vaccine. V gene TRBV5-4 combines with J gene TRBJ2-7; D might be TRBD1 (6 bases). CDR3 amino acids: CASSFMTGYEQYF. DNA of the CDR3: TGTGCCAGCAGCTTTATGACAGGCTACGAGCAGTACTTC.